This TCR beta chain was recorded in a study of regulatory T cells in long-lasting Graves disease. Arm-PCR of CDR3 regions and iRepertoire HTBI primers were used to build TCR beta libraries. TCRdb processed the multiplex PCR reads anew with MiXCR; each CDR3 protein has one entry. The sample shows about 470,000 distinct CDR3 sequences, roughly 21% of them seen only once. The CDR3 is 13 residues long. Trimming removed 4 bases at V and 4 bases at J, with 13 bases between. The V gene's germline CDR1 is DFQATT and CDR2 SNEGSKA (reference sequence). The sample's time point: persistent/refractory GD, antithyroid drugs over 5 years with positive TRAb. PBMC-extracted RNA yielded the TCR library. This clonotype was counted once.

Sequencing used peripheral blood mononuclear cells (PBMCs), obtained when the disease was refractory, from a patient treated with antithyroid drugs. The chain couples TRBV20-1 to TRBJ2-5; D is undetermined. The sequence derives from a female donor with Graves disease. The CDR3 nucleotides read TGCAGTGCTACACTTGAAGGGATAGAGACCCAGTACTTC. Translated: CSATLEGIETQYF.